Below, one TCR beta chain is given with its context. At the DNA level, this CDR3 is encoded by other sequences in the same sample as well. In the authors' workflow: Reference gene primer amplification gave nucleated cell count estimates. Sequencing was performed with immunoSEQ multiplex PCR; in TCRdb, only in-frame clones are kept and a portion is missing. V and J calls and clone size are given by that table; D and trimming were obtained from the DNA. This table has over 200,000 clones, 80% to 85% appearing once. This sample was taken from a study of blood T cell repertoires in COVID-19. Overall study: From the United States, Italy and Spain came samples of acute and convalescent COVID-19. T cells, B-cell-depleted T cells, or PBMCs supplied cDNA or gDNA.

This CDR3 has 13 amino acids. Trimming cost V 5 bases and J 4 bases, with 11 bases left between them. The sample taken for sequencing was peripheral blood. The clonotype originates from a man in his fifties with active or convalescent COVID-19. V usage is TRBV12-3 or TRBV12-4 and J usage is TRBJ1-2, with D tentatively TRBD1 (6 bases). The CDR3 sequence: CASSLDRSYGYTF. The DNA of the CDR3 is TGTGCCAGCAGTCTCGACAGGAGCTATGGCTACACCTTC.